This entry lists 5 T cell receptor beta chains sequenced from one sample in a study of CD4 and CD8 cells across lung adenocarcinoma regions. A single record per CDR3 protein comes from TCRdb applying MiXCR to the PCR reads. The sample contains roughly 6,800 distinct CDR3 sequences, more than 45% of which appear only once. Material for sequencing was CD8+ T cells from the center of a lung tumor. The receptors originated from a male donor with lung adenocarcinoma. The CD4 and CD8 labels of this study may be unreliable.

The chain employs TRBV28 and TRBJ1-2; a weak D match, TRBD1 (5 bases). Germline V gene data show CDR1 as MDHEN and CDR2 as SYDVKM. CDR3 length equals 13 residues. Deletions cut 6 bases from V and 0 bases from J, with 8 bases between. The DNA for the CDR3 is TGTGCCAGCAGACAGACAGCTAACTATGGCTACACCTTC. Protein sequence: CASRQTANYGYTF.

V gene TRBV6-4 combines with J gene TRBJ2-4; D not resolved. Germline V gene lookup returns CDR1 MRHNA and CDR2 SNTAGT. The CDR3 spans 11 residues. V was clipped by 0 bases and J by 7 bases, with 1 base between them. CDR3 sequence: CASSDSNIQYF. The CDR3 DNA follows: TGTGCCAGCAGTGACTCGAACATTCAGTACTTC.

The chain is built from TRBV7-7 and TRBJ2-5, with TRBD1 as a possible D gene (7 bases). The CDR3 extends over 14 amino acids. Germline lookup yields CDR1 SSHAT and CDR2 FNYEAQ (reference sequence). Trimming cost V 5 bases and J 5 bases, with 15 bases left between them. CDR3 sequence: CASSRGAGGETQYF. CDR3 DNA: TGTGCCAGCAGCAGAGGGGCAGGGGGGGAGACCCAGTACTTC.

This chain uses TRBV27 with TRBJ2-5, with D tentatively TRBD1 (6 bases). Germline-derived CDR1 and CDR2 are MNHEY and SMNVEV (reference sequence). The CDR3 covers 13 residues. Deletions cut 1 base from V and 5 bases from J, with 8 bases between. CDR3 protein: CASSLYQGETQYF. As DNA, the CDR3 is TGTGCCAGCAGTTTATACCAGGGGGAGACCCAGTACTTC.

The CDR3 region is CASTTGDVNTEAFF. CDR3 nucleotides: TGTGCCAGCACGACAGGGGATGTAAACACTGAAGCTTTCTTT. The rearrangement links TRBV6-1 to TRBJ1-1; 8 nucleotides match TRBD1. The ends lost 7 bases at V and 2 bases at J; junction bases unmatched: 6. The CDR3 is made up of 14 amino acids. The germline V gene has CDR1 MNHNS and CDR2 SASEGT.